These T cell receptor beta chains were read from a single sample in a study of blood T cell repertoires in COVID-19. The method was immunoSEQ multiplex PCR; TCRdb's version includes in-frame clones alone and lacks a portion of them. This sample has 370,000 or so clones, with approximately 89% found just once. The sequencing input was PBMCs or T cells enriched from blood (not recorded which). The receptors were sampled from a man aged 25 to 45 who had recovered from COVID-19. Both conserved end residues are part of each CDR3. The D gene is left open where the match is weak. Part of the rows lack a size; the others show once, few, many or a class for expanded clones.

V	size	J	D	DNA	CDR3
TRBV7-9	NA	TRBJ2-3	TRBD1	TGTGCCAGCAGCCAAACCTTAGGACAGGGCACAGATACGCAGTATTTT	CASSQTLGQGTDTQYF
TRBV7-9	NA	TRBJ2-5	NA	TGTGCCAGCAGCCACAACACCCGGGTTGGTTGGGAGACCCAGTACTTC	CASSHNTRVGWETQYF
TRBV7-9	few	TRBJ2-7	NA	TGTGCCAGCAGCCCGGTTGGGGGCGACCACTACGAGCAGTACTTC	CASSPVGGDHYEQYF
TRBV19	few	TRBJ1-4	NA	TGTGCCAGTAGTATAGAACTGGCAGGGAAGGATTACGGAAAACTGTTTTTT	CASSIELAGKDYGKLFF
TRBV12-5	NA	TRBJ1-3	NA	TGTGCTAGTGGTCCATCGGGGGGTGATGGAAACACCATATATTTT	CASGPSGGDGNTIYF
TRBV19	NA	TRBJ1-4	TRBD1	TGTGCCAGTAGTTTGGGACAGAAGGGAGAAAAACTGTTTTTT	CASSLGQKGEKLFF
TRBV4-2	NA	TRBJ1-2	NA	TGTGCCAGCAAATCGCCTGCAGGTGGAGGCTATGGCTACACCTTC	CASKSPAGGGYGYTF
TRBV9	NA	TRBJ1-6	NA	TGTGCCAGCAGCGTAGAATCAGGGGCAGTTAATTCACCCCTCCACTTT	CASSVESGAVNSPLHF
TRBV7-2	NA	TRBJ2-2	NA	TGTGCCAGCAGCCCCGCCACGACCCTTACGGGCACCGGGGAGCTGTTTTTT	CASSPATTLTGTGELFF
TRBV2	NA	TRBJ1-2	NA	TGTGCCAGCAGTGGAGGGTTGGGCTACACCTTC	CASSGGLGYTF
TRBV4-2	NA	TRBJ2-7	TRBD1	TGTGCCAGCAGCCAAGGGTCCGGGGACAGGGTCAAAGAGCAGTACTTC	CASSQGSGDRVKEQYF
TRBV4-1	NA	TRBJ2-7	NA	TGCGCCAGCAGCCCGGGCCCGGACAAAACCTACGAGCAGTACTTC	CASSPGPDKTYEQYF
TRBV25-1	NA	TRBJ1-4	TRBD1	TGTGCCAGCAGTGAACAGGGGGCCTCGGGAAAACTGTTTTTT	CASSEQGASGKLFF
TRBV3-1/TRBV3-2	NA	TRBJ2-5	TRBD2	TGTGCCAGCAGCCAAGGAGCTAGCGGGCGGGAAGAGACCCAGTACTTC	CASSQGASGREETQYF
TRBV7-2	NA	TRBJ1-5	NA	TGTGCCAGCAGGGCAGAACCTAATCAGCCCCAGCATTTT	CASRAEPNQPQHF
TRBV4-2	NA	TRBJ1-1	NA	TGTGCCAGCAGCCAAGATTTTACAGGGGAAGCTTTCTTT	CASSQDFTGEAFF
TRBV7-2	NA	TRBJ1-2	NA	TGTGCCTCAACCCACCGAGGAAACTATGGCTACACCTTC	CASTHRGNYGYTF
TRBV5-4	NA	TRBJ1-1	NA	TGTGCCAGCAGCTTGCAGGGGATGAACACTGAAGCTTTCTTT	CASSLQGMNTEAFF
TRBV18	NA	TRBJ2-1	TRBD2	TGTGCCAGCTCCTCCGTGGTCCAGCGGGGTAATGAGCAGTTCTTC	CASSSVVQRGNEQFF
TRBV7-2	NA	TRBJ1-1	NA	TGTGCCAGCAGTCGTCAGGGCCGATTCGACACTGAAGCTTTCTTT	CASSRQGRFDTEAFF
TRBV6-5	NA	TRBJ1-1	NA	TGTGCCAGCAGTTACAACTATCGGAGAATCAACACTGAAGCTTTCTTT	CASSYNYRRINTEAFF
TRBV15	NA	TRBJ1-2	NA	TGTGCCACCAGCAGTGGAATGGAGTATCTCTATGGCTACACCTTC	CATSSGMEYLYGYTF
TRBV9	NA	TRBJ2-1	NA	TGTGCCAGCAGCGTAGATCAGGGGCACTACAATGAGCAGTTCTTC	CASSVDQGHYNEQFF
TRBV10-3	NA	TRBJ2-2	TRBD2	TGTGCCGTGCATTCTAGCGGGAGAAGTTACGGGGAGCTGTTTTTT	CAVHSSGRSYGELFF
TRBV4-1	NA	TRBJ2-5	TRBD1	TGCGCCAGCAGCTATTCTGGACAGGGGCAAGAGACCCAGTACTTC	CASSYSGQGQETQYF
TRBV5-1	NA	TRBJ1-1	NA	TGCGCCAGCAGCTCTACTCGTGTTGGTACTGAAGCTTTCTTT	CASSSTRVGTEAFF
TRBV10-2	NA	TRBJ2-3	TRBD2	TGCGCCAGCAGTGAGGGACTAGCGAAAACAGATACGCAGTATTTT	CASSEGLAKTDTQYF
TRBV5-5	NA	TRBJ2-6	NA	TGTGCCAGCAGCTCTCAAGAGGGGGCTGGGGCCAACGTCCTGACTTTC	CASSSQEGAGANVLTF
TRBV4-3	NA	TRBJ1-2	TRBD1	TGCGCCAGCAGCCAAGGGTCAGGGGACAGGGGCCACTATGGCTACACCTTC	CASSQGSGDRGHYGYTF